The 20 T cell receptor beta chains listed next were all sequenced from one sample in a study of regulatory T cells in long-lasting Graves disease. Arm-PCR with iRepertoire HTBI primers amplified the CDR3 regions for these TCR beta libraries. MiXCR was run by TCRdb on the multiplex PCR reads, yielding one entry per CDR3 protein. Of roughly 490,000 distinct CDR3 sequences in the sample, under 25% were seen once. Stated time point: persistent/refractory GD, antithyroid drugs over 5 years with positive TRAb. Researchers made the TCR library from RNA that was extracted from PBMCs. The material was peripheral blood mononuclear cells (PBMCs), obtained when the disease was refractory, from a patient treated with antithyroid drugs. The receptor set was obtained from a female donor with Graves disease.

This clonotype occurred once. The rearrangement joins TRBV4-1 to TRBJ1-1, with D uncertain. The V gene lost 0 bases and the J gene lost 1 base, with 6 bases spanning the gap. The CDR3 is 14 residues long. The germline V gene encodes CDR1 MGHRA and CDR2 YSYEKL. CDR3 coding DNA: TGCGCCAGCAGCCAAGAGGTCAGGAACACTGAAGCTTTCTTT. Its protein product is CASSQEVRNTEAFF.

This clonotype came up a few times. V usage is TRBV5-5 and J usage is TRBJ1-1; D ambiguous. V was clipped by 2 bases and J by 6 bases, with 17 bases between them. The CDR3 extends over 15 amino acids. Germline V gene lookup returns CDR1 SGHKS and CDR2 YYEKEE (reference sequence). CDR3: CASSFSWQPGAEAFF. CDR3 coding DNA: TGTGCCAGCAGCTTCTCCTGGCAGCCCGGGGCTGAAGCTTTCTTT. The full variable domain, with the rest looked up from reference TRBV5-5 and TRBJ1-1, is DAGVTQSPTHLIKTRGQQVTLRCSPISGHKSVSWYQQVLGQGPQFIFQYYEKEERGRGNFPDRFSARQFPNYSSELNVNALLLGDSALYLCASSFSWQPGAEAFFGQGTRLTVV.

This clonotype was picked up many times. The J gene is TRBJ1-5, the V gene TRBV2; tentatively, D is TRBD1 (5 bases). V lost 4 bases to trimming and J lost 3 bases, with 7 bases between them. CDR1 SNHLY and CDR2 FYNNEI come from the germline V gene. CDR3 length: 13 amino acids. The CDR3 nucleotides read TGTGCCAGCAGTGGACAGATCAATCAGCCCCAGCATTTT. Translated, it gives CASSGQINQPQHF.

The chain links TRBV20-1 to TRBJ2-7; D ambiguous. V was clipped by 6 bases and J by 7 bases, with 19 bases between them. CDR3 size: 13 residues. Per the germline V gene, CDR1 is DFQATT and CDR2 is SNEGSKA (reference sequence). The CDR3: CSAPREGLREQYF. The CDR3 coding sequence is TGCAGTGCGCCCCGAGAAGGGCTGAGAGAGCAGTACTTC.

This clonotype was observed a few times. A read error may account for a junction end that differs from germline. The chain couples TRBV15 to TRBJ2-7; 10 nucleotides match TRBD1. Germline V gene lookup returns CDR1 LNHNV and CDR2 YYDKDF (reference sequence). The CDR3 length is 14 residues. CDR3 DNA: TGTGCCACTACCGGGACAGGGGCCGCCTACGAGCAGTGCTTC. Its translation: CATTGTGAAYEQCF.

This clonotype has only a few counts. This chain uses TRBV20-1 with TRBJ2-7; D call uncertain. Germline loops: CDR1 DFQATT, CDR2 SNEGSKA (reference sequence). The V end lost 3 bases, the J end lost 3 bases, and 18 bases lay between the germline ends. The CDR3 sequence is 15 residues long. For the CDR3, the DNA is TGCAGTGCTAGCCCTGGGTCCGGTCCGTTCTACGAGCAGTACTTC. This gives the protein CSASPGSGPFYEQYF.

For this clonotype: The junction departs from germline at one end; a sequencing error may be responsible. V usage is TRBV5-1 and J usage is TRBJ1-2; no clear D. CDR3 length: 11 amino acids. Looked up from germline, CDR1 is SGHRS and CDR2 is YFSETQ. CDR3 sequence (DNA): TGCGCCAGCAGCTTGGGAATATTTTTGAACTTC. Its translation: CASSLGIFLNF.

Only a few counts were recorded for this clonotype. Just one base apart from a much larger clone, this may be a read error. This chain links TRBV7-2 with TRBJ1-2; the D is unclear. V lost 3 bases and J lost 10, with 18 bases in between. CDR1 and CDR2 (germline): SGHTA, FQGNSA. This CDR3 is built from 14 residues. For the CDR3, the DNA is TGTGCCAGCAGCTTTGGACCCCGAGGAGATGACTACACCTTC. Its translation: CASSFGPRGDDYTF.

This clonotype was seen at least ten times. V usage is TRBV7-9 and J usage is TRBJ1-5; D might be TRBD1 (6 bases). CDR1 SEHNR and CDR2 FQNEAQ come from the germline V gene (reference sequence). V lost 5 bases and J 9 bases, leaving 11 bases between the germline ends. The CDR3 is 12 residues long. The CDR3 reads CASSVTQGPQHF. In nucleotides, the CDR3 is TGTGCCAGCAGCGTGACACAGGGGCCCCAGCATTTT.

The gene calls are TRBV19 and TRBJ1-5, with 7 nucleotides matching TRBD1. CDR1 and CDR2 (germline): LNHDA, SQIVND (reference sequence). The CDR3 runs to 17 residues. J gave up 6 bases and V 7 bases, and 18 bases lay outside the gene matches. CDR3 sequence (DNA): TGTGCCAGTAAGGGGCAGCGCGGACAGGCCCCAGGTCAGCCCCAGCATTTT. As protein: CASKGQRGQAPGQPQHF.

This clonotype was recorded at least ten times. This chain connects TRBV6-1 to TRBJ2-7; D perhaps matches TRBD2 (6 bases). In germline, CDR1 is MNHNS, CDR2 SASEGT. V lost 8 bases to trimming and J lost 4 bases, with 15 bases between them. The CDR3 extends over 13 amino acids. Written as DNA, the CDR3 is TGTGCCAGCTGGGGACTCCTTCGGTACGAGCAGTACTTC. Protein sequence: CASWGLLRYEQYF.

The rearrangement uses TRBV9 and TRBJ1-5; D perhaps matches TRBD1 (6 bases). CDR3 length: 17 amino acids. The germline V gene encodes CDR1 SGDLS and CDR2 YYNGEE. V lost 4 bases, J lost 0 bases, and 17 bases lay in between. CDR3 DNA: TGTGCCAGCAGCTCCCCCTTCAGGGGCCCTAGCAATCAGCCCCAGCATTTT. Translated, it gives CASSSPFRGPSNQPQHF. The full variable domain, its missing parts supplied by reference TRBV9 and TRBJ1-5, is DSGVTQTPKHLITATGQRVTLRCSPRSGDLSVYWYQQSLDQGLQFLIQYYNGEERAKGNILERFSAQQFPDLHSELNLSSLELGDSALYFCASSSPFRGPSNQPQHFGDGTRLSIL.

This clonotype has at least ten counts. The genes are TRBV11-3 and TRBJ2-5; 13 positions match TRBD2. There are 15 residues in the CDR3. Trimming removed 5 bases from V and 5 bases from J; junction bases left unmatched: 5. The germline gives CDR1 SGHNT, CDR2 YENEEA. CDR3 DNA: TGTGCCAGCAGCCTAGGACTAGCGGGAGTCGAGACCCAGTACTTC. It codes for CASSLGLAGVETQYF. Based on the CDR3 plus reference TRBV11-3 and TRBJ2-5, the full variable domain is EAGVVQSPRYKIIEKKQPVAFWCNPISGHNTLYWYLQNLGQGPELLIRYENEEAVDDSQLPKDRFSAERLKGVDSTLKIQPAELGDSAVYLCASSLGLAGVETQYFGPGTRLLVL.

The rearrangement links TRBV5-5 to TRBJ1-1; TRBD1 agrees at 9 bases. V lost 2 bases, J lost 6 bases, and 8 bases stayed unmatched. The V gene's germline CDR1 is SGHKS and CDR2 YYEKEE (reference sequence). The CDR3 totals 15 residues. CDR3 residues: CASSFETGGFAEAFF. In DNA, the CDR3 is TGTGCCAGCAGCTTCGAGACAGGGGGGTTCGCTGAAGCTTTCTTT.

This clonotype showed up many times. CDR3 residues: CASSFGRASTEAFF. CDR3 DNA sequence: TGTGCCAGCAGTTTTGGCAGGGCTAGTACTGAAGCTTTCTTT. The chain couples TRBV12-3 or TRBV12-4 to TRBJ1-1; possibly TRBD1 for D (5 bases). The CDR3 covers 14 residues. V was clipped by 3 bases and J by 5 bases, with 13 bases between them.

The chain carries TRBV7-9 and TRBJ2-5, with a weak D call TRBD1 (6 bases). The J call is in doubt because the DNA end fits TRBJ2-1 better. Germline lookup yields CDR1 SEHNR and CDR2 FQNEAQ (reference sequence). This CDR3 region has 13 residues. In DNA form, the CDR3 reads TGTGCCAGCAGCTTACGGGACACCAATGAGCAGTTCTTC. It is translated as CASSLRDTNEQFF.

This clonotype was seen only a few times. V usage is TRBV6-1 and J usage is TRBJ1-2, with D possibly TRBD1 on 6 matching bases. Germline lookup yields CDR1 MNHNS and CDR2 SASEGT. The CDR3 contains 15 residues. The V gene lost 7 bases and the J gene lost 7 bases, with 22 bases spanning the gap. The CDR3 protein is CASTGLPGAVRGYTF. DNA for the CDR3: TGTGCCAGCACCGGCCTACCGGGGGCTGTACGTGGCTACACCTTC.

This clonotype was seen only a few times. This chain uses TRBV5-1 with TRBJ2-7, with 7 bases aligning to TRBD1. The V segment lost 4 bases and the J segment 0 bases; nucleotides outside the gene matches: 4. Germline lookup yields CDR1 SGHRS and CDR2 YFSETQ. This CDR3 has 14 amino acids. The CDR3 bases are TGCGCCAGCAGCCTCCGGGACAGCTCCTACGAGCAGTACTTC. Amino acids: CASSLRDSSYEQYF.

This clonotype showed up many times. The genes are TRBV29-1 and TRBJ2-7; D perhaps matches TRBD1 (7 bases). V was cut by 6 bases and J by 4 bases, with 19 bases left in between. This CDR3 has 14 residues. CDR1 is SQVTM, CDR2 ANQGSEA, per germline. DNA for the CDR3: TGCAGCGTAGCTGCTGGGGCAGGGGGGTACGAGCAGTACTTC. It specifies CSVAAGAGGYEQYF.

The sample holds many counts of this clonotype. The chain recombines TRBV12-3 or TRBV12-4 with TRBJ1-5, with D perhaps matching TRBD1 (5 bases). Between the trimmed V and J ends, which lost 6 bases and 3 bases, there was a span of 18 bases. This CDR3 has 16 residues. CDR3 in DNA: TGTGCCAGCAGCTGGGGGACTCAGCTCAACAATCAGCCCCAGCATTTT. The encoded protein is CASSWGTQLNNQPQHF.